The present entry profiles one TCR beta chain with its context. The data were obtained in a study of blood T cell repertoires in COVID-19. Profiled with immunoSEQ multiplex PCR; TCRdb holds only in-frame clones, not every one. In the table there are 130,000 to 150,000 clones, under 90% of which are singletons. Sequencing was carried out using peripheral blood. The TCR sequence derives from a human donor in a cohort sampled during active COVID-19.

CDR3 sequence reads: CASSPRDSASGNTIYF. Written as DNA, the CDR3 is TGTGCCAGCTCACCACGCGACAGCGCCTCTGGAAACACCATATATTTT. V usage is TRBV18 and J usage is TRBJ1-3; tentative D call: TRBD1 (5 bases). V shed 1 base and J shed 0 bases, with 10 bases lying between them. The germline V gene encodes CDR1 KGHSH and CDR2 LQKENI. The CDR3 has 16 residues.